These 20 T cell receptor beta chains came from one sample sequenced in a study of blood T cell repertoires in COVID-19. The data were produced by immunoSEQ multiplex PCR, yet TCRdb's version contains in-frame clones alone and is incomplete. The sample carries 150,000 to 170,000 clones, around 79% recorded once. Source material: peripheral blood. All receptors come from an elderly man with acute or convalescent COVID-19.

The V gene is TRBV4-1, the J gene TRBJ1-3; no firm D call. V was clipped by 0 bases and J by 0 bases, with 12 bases between them. Per the germline V gene, CDR1 is MGHRA and CDR2 is YSYEKL. CDR3 size: 17 residues. The CDR3 sequence: CASSQDVVAGSGNTIYF. The CDR3 DNA follows: TGCGCCAGCAGCCAAGATGTGGTCGCCGGCTCTGGAAACACCATATATTTT.

Remarks on this clone: The same CDR3 can be traced to other DNA sequences in this sample. The gene calls are TRBV12-3 or TRBV12-4 and TRBJ1-2, with D perhaps matching TRBD1 (5 bases). The CDR3 sequence is 13 residues long. The V end was cut by 1 base, the J end by 4 bases, with 7 bases between. DNA of the CDR3: TGTGCCAGCAGTTTAGGCCAGGGCTATGGCTACACCTTC. Translated: CASSLGQGYGYTF.

V is TRBV7-9 and J is TRBJ2-6; 8 bases are shared with TRBD1. This CDR3 has 15 residues. Germline V gene sequence: CDR1 SEHNR, CDR2 FQNEAQ (reference sequence). The trim removed 5 bases at V and 4 bases at J, leaving 4 bases unmatched. This CDR3 reads CASSPTGAGANVLTF. The DNA for the CDR3 is TGTGCCAGCAGCCCGACAGGGGCGGGGGCCAACGTCCTGACTTTC.

The chain combines TRBV19 with TRBJ1-5, with 8 nucleotides matching TRBD1. The junction had 12 bases not matched to a gene; V was cut back by 5 bases and J by 0 bases. Germline CDR1 and CDR2: LNHDA and SQIVND (reference sequence). The CDR3 extends over 18 amino acids. The DNA of the CDR3 is TGTGCCAGTAGTCCGATGGGCGGGACAGGCCGTAGCAATCAGCCCCAGCATTTT. This translates into CASSPMGGTGRSNQPQHF.

The chain employs TRBV15 and TRBJ2-5; 15 bases are a match to TRBD2. Trimming removed 8 bases from V and 2 bases from J; junction bases left unmatched: 12. Germline lookup yields CDR1 LNHNV and CDR2 YYDKDF (reference sequence). The CDR3 is 18 amino acids. The CDR3 spells CATRIVGGLAGGQETQYF. The DNA for the CDR3 is TGTGCCACCCGAATCGTTGGGGGACTAGCGGGGGGTCAAGAGACCCAGTACTTC.

This clone has more than one count but fewer than ten. The rearrangement links TRBV11-2 to TRBJ1-1; 7 bases line up with TRBD1. This CDR3 has 16 residues. The germline V gene has CDR1 SGHAT and CDR2 FQNNGV. Trimming cost V 2 bases and J 5 bases; bases outside gene matches: 11. The CDR3 here is CASSLQMGQPRTEAFF. CDR3 DNA sequence: TGTGCCAGCAGCTTACAGATGGGACAGCCACGTACTGAAGCTTTCTTT.

The V call is TRBV6-5, the J call TRBJ1-6; no clear D. The V end was cut by 2 bases, the J end by 6 bases, with 5 bases between. The CDR3 is 13 residues long. Per germline, CDR1 MNHEY and CDR2 SVGAGI. This chain's CDR3 is CASSYDINSPLHF. The CDR3 DNA is TGTGCCAGCAGTTACGACATTAATTCACCCCTCCACTTT.

This sequence joins TRBV10-2 and TRBJ2-7; a possible D gene is TRBD2 (7 bases). The CDR3 has 11 amino acids. CDR1 and CDR2 (germline): WSHSY, SAAADI. Here the CDR3 reads CASSGGGEQCV. CDR3 DNA: TGCGCCAGCAGTGGGGGGGGCGAGCAGTGCGTC.

The chain has TRBV18 and TRBJ2-3; TRBD1 agrees at 8 bases. Germline CDR1 reads KGHSH; CDR2 reads LQKENI. V lost 5 bases, J lost 2 bases, and 12 bases stayed unmatched. The CDR3 length is 17 residues. The DNA of the CDR3 is TGTGCCAGCTCAGAAGGACAGGGTTTTCGTAACACAGATACGCAGTATTTT. This sequence encodes CASSEGQGFRNTDTQYF.

As to this clone: Distinct nucleotide sequences in the sample also encode this CDR3. The chain recombines TRBV2 with TRBJ2-5; TRBD2 matches 13 bases. Looked up from germline, CDR1 is SNHLY and CDR2 is FYNNEI. Losses at the gene ends were 6 bases for V and 5 bases for J; bases not matched to a gene: 6. This CDR3 spans 15 amino acids. DNA for the CDR3: TGTGCCAGCAGGGCGACTAGCGGGGGGCGGGAGACCCAGTACTTC. Its translation: CASRATSGGRETQYF.

The chain is built from TRBV19 and TRBJ1-6; D is unresolved. This CDR3 is built from 15 residues. Germline loops: CDR1 LNHDA, CDR2 SQIVND (reference sequence). V lost 8 bases to trimming and J lost 7 bases, with 18 bases between them. CDR3 in amino acids: CASHFGVVGNSPLHF. Written as DNA, the CDR3 is TGTGCCAGTCATTTCGGGGTCGTAGGAAATTCACCCCTCCACTTT.

The genes are TRBV12-3 or TRBV12-4 and TRBJ2-1; 8 bases align to TRBD1. With 6 bases clipped from V and 9 bases from J, the junction kept 4 bases outside the gene matches. CDR3 length equals 12 residues. The CDR3 protein is CASSLQGVEQFF. In DNA form, the CDR3 reads TGTGCCAGCAGCCTACAGGGGGTTGAGCAGTTCTTC.

The chain employs TRBV6-5 and TRBJ2-5, with D unclear. V gave up 6 bases and J gave up 4 bases, with 6 bases separating them. The germline gives CDR1 MNHEY, CDR2 SVGAGI. The CDR3 runs 11 residues. The CDR3 sequence: CASSHRETQYF. As DNA, the CDR3 is TGTGCCAGCAGCCACAGAGAGACCCAGTACTTC.

V is TRBV30 and J is TRBJ2-7, with a possible D match to TRBD1 (6 bases). The germline V gene encodes CDR1 GTSNPN and CDR2 SVGIG (reference sequence). The V and J ends lost 3 bases and 3 bases respectively, with 12 bases between them. The length of the CDR3 is 13 residues. CDR3 bases: TGTGCCTGGAGCACAGGGCCTGGCTACGAGCAGTACTTC. Translating it yields CAWSTGPGYEQYF.

The chain carries TRBV6-1 and TRBJ2-3; 10 nucleotides agree with TRBD2. Germline V gene sequence: CDR1 MNHNS, CDR2 SASEGT. The CDR3 has 17 residues. V trimming: 2 bases; J trimming: 4 bases; junction bases outside the gene matches: 9. The CDR3 spells CASSERERGGGSDTQYF. In nucleotides, the CDR3 is TGTGCCAGCAGTGAAAGGGAGCGGGGGGGCGGGTCAGATACGCAGTATTTT.

The J gene is TRBJ2-3, the V gene TRBV5-1; the match to TRBD2 covers 10 bases. The germline CDR1 and CDR2 sequences are SGHRS and YFSETQ. Trimming took 4 bases from V and 6 from J; bases not matched to a gene: 8. This CDR3 is built from 15 residues. CDR3 protein: CASSTSGGAFDTQYF. In nucleotides, the CDR3 is TGCGCCAGCAGCACGAGCGGGGGGGCATTCGATACGCAGTATTTT.

This rearrangement joins TRBV29-1 to TRBJ2-3, with D perhaps TRBD2 (5 bases). The CDR3 length is 14 residues. Germline CDR1 is SQVTM and CDR2 is ANQGSEA. V lost 7 bases to trimming and J lost 0 bases, with 14 bases between them. CDR3 DNA sequence: TGCAGCGCCACGAGCGGATCTAGCACAGATACGCAGTATTTT. Residues: CSATSGSSTDTQYF.

J is TRBJ2-3 and V is TRBV4-2; D is unclear. From germline, CDR1 is LGHNA and CDR2 YNFKEQ. V was trimmed by 0 bases and J by 2 bases, leaving 12 bases between them. CDR3 length: 16 residues. CDR3 amino acids: CASSQEIVGYTDTQYF. CDR3 nucleotides: TGTGCCAGCAGCCAAGAAATTGTCGGGTACACAGATACGCAGTATTTT.

This rearrangement joins TRBV18 to TRBJ2-3; D is possibly TRBD2 (7 bases). Looked up from germline, CDR1 is KGHSH and CDR2 is LQKENI. This CDR3 has 16 residues. V lost 6 bases and J lost 2, with 18 bases in between. The CDR3 DNA is TGTGCCAGCTCCCTCTTCACGGGGGGCTCCACAGATACGCAGTATTTT. Its protein is CASSLFTGGSTDTQYF.

The V call is TRBV4-1, the J call TRBJ2-1, with TRBD2 as a possible D gene (7 bases). The CDR3 contains 16 residues. Germline V gives CDR1 MGHRA, CDR2 YSYEKL. V dropped 8 bases and J dropped 7 bases, with 24 bases sitting between them. CDR3 bases: TGCGCCAGCCGTGGGTTTGGGGGGGGCATTATGAATGAGCAGTTCTTC. Translation: CASRGFGGGIMNEQFF.